The 21 T cell receptor beta chains below come from one sample, sequenced in a study of shared clonotypes between healthy human individuals. The data were produced by immunoSEQ multiplex PCR, yet TCRdb's version contains in-frame clones alone and is incomplete. Of roughly 2.6 million clones in the sample, more than 80% are singletons; the top ten hold roughly 0.14%. The material sequenced was naive CD4+ T cells sorted from blood. The subset was: CD45RA+ positively selected. Receptors originate from a man younger than 35 in good health.

This chain connects TRBV5-8 to TRBJ2-1; D gene unclear. The CDR3 is made up of 12 amino acids. V lost 3 bases and J 7 bases, leaving 8 bases between the germline ends. Germline V gene data show CDR1 as SGHTS and CDR2 as YDEGEE. CDR3 loop: CASSSFRNEQFF. For the CDR3, the DNA is TGTGCCAGCAGCTCATTCCGAAATGAGCAGTTCTTC.

This chain connects TRBV27 to TRBJ2-3; 11 positions match TRBD2. This CDR3 has 17 residues. Trimming at V came to 2 bases and at J to 2 bases, leaving 6 bases not matched to a gene. CDR1 is MNHEY and CDR2 is SMNVEV in the germline V gene (reference sequence). The CDR3 region is CASSLKGTSGHTDTQYF. The DNA of the CDR3 is TGTGCCAGCAGTTTAAAAGGGACTAGCGGACACACAGATACGCAGTATTTT.

The rearrangement joins TRBV30 to TRBJ1-5; D gene unclear. Trimming left V 0 bases short and J 3 bases short, with 9 bases between. CDR3 length: 14 amino acids. The germline V gene has CDR1 GTSNPN and CDR2 SVGIG (reference sequence). Written as DNA, the CDR3 is TGTGCCTGGAGTGTAAAAGGGTTCAATCAGCCCCAGCATTTT. Translation gives CAWSVKGFNQPQHF.

CDR3 in DNA: TGTGCCAGCAGCTTAGGGATCTCCTCTAACTATGGCTACACCTTC. It codes for CASSLGISSNYGYTF. The chain has TRBV5-4 and TRBJ1-2; the D is unclear. Germline CDR1 SGHNT, CDR2 YYREEE (reference sequence). This CDR3 has 15 residues. Trimming pared 2 bases from V and 0 bases from J, leaving 11 bases between. Drawing the rest from reference TRBV5-4 and TRBJ1-2, the complete variable domain is ETGVTQSPTHLIKTRGQQVTLRCSSQSGHNTVSWYQQALGQGPQFIFQYYREEENGRGNFPPRFSGLQFPNYSSELNVNALELDDSALYLCASSLGISSNYGYTFGSGTRLTVV.

V gene TRBV5-1 combines with J gene TRBJ2-2; possibly TRBD1 or TRBD2 for D (5 bases each). The germline CDR1 and CDR2 sequences are SGHRS and YFSETQ. V shed 5 bases and J shed 6 bases, with 17 bases lying between them. There are 15 residues in the CDR3. The CDR3, as DNA: TGCGCCAGCAGGATGGGGGATGAGGATTCCGGGGAGCTGTTTTTT. Translated: CASRMGDEDSGELFF.

The V call is TRBV6-4, the J call TRBJ1-2; D might be TRBD1 (6 bases). The CDR3 is 16 residues long. Trimming stripped 0 bases from V and 8 bases from J, with 19 bases between. The germline V gene encodes CDR1 MRHNA and CDR2 SNTAGT. DNA for the CDR3: TGTGCCAGCAGTGACTCAAGAACAGGGAGATCTAACGGCTACACCTTC. Its translation: CASSDSRTGRSNGYTF.

The rearrangement joins TRBV7-2 to TRBJ1-3; possibly TRBD1 for D (6 bases). This CDR3 contains 18 residues. Trimming removed 1 base from V and 5 bases from J, with 21 bases in between. Per the germline V gene, CDR1 is SGHTA and CDR2 is FQGNSA. In DNA, the CDR3 is TGTGCCAGCAGCTTAGTACAGGGCTCGGAGGGTAGCAGAAACACCATATATTTT. Translating it yields CASSLVQGSEGSRNTIYF.

This clone has only one observation. The chain links TRBV7-2 to TRBJ2-2; the match to TRBD2 covers 7 bases. The junction had 4 bases not matched to a gene; V was cut back by 2 bases and J by 1 base. This CDR3 has 16 residues. CDR1 and CDR2 from the germline V gene are SGHTA and FQGNSA. In nucleotides, the CDR3 is TGTGCCAGCAGCTTAAAGCGGGGCTGGAACACCGGGGAGCTGTTTTTT. Encoded protein: CASSLKRGWNTGELFF.

CDR3 loop: CAISAGGLTYNEQFF. As DNA, the CDR3 is TGTGCCATCAGTGCGGGGGGCCTAACCTACAATGAGCAGTTCTTC. This chain uses TRBV10-3 with TRBJ2-1, with D tentatively TRBD2 (7 bases). The germline V gene has CDR1 ENHRY and CDR2 SYGVKD. The CDR3 sequence is 15 residues long. The V end was cut by 4 bases, the J end by 2 bases, with 12 bases between.

The chain uses TRBV9 and TRBJ2-7, with D perhaps matching TRBD1 (6 bases). Trimming left V 0 bases short and J 3 bases short, with 13 bases between. The CDR3 length is 15 residues. The germline gives CDR1 SGDLS, CDR2 YYNGEE. The CDR3 bases are TGTGCCAGCAGCGTAGGACAGGAATCTTTCTACGAGCAGTACTTC. This gives the protein CASSVGQESFYEQYF.

This sequence joins TRBV28 and TRBJ1-1, with 7 bases aligning to TRBD1. Germline trimming cut 5 bases from V and 1 base from J; bases unmatched to any gene: 4. The CDR3 runs 14 residues. Germline V gives CDR1 MDHEN, CDR2 SYDVKM. In nucleotides, the CDR3 is TGTGCCAGCAGTGTGACAGGGCAGAACACTGAAGCTTTCTTT. Translating it yields CASSVTGQNTEAFF.

The genes are TRBV6-5 and TRBJ2-1; a possible D gene is TRBD2 (6 bases). V was shortened by 3 bases and J by 9 bases, with 18 bases between the two germline ends. The CDR3 totals 15 residues. The germline gives CDR1 MNHEY, CDR2 SVGAGI. The CDR3 DNA is TGTGCCAGCAGTTATGGAGGGCGTCCGCAGGGTGAGCAGTTCTTC. It is translated as CASSYGGRPQGEQFF.

This chain joins TRBV4-1 and TRBJ1-4; D not resolved. Germline loops: CDR1 MGHRA, CDR2 YSYEKL. The CDR3 spans 15 residues. V was clipped by 0 bases and J by 5 bases, with 10 bases between them. The CDR3 spells CASSQEGLGNEKLFF. DNA of the CDR3: TGCGCCAGCAGCCAAGAAGGGTTGGGAAATGAAAAACTGTTTTTT.

Worth noting for this clone: At one boundary the junction diverges from the germline segment, which might be a read error. The genes are TRBV7-9 and TRBJ2-5, with 7 bases aligning to TRBD2. CDR1 and CDR2 (germline): SEHNR, FQNEAQ (reference sequence). This CDR3 is 16 amino acids long. For the CDR3, the DNA is TGTGCCAGCAGCTTAGAAGATAGCGGGTACCAAGAGCCCCAGTACTTC. Its translation is CASSLEDSGYQEPQYF. Variable domain in full (rest from reference TRBV7-9 and TRBJ2-5): DTGVSQNPRHKITKRGQNVTFRCDPISEHNRLYWYRQTLGQGPEFLTYFQNEAQLEKSRLLSDRFSAERPKGSFSTLEIQRTEQGDSAMYLCASSLEDSGYQEPQYFGPGTRLLVL.

This chain joins TRBV9 and TRBJ2-3; D is unresolved. Trimming removed 1 base at V and 2 bases at J, with 8 bases between. The CDR3 has 14 amino acids. In germline, CDR1 is SGDLS, CDR2 YYNGEE. The CDR3 sequence is CASSVSASTDTQYF. In DNA, the CDR3 is TGTGCCAGCAGCGTATCGGCCTCCACAGATACGCAGTATTTT.

This chain uses TRBV5-1 with TRBJ2-3; 14 positions match TRBD2. The CDR3 spans 18 residues. Looked up from germline, CDR1 is SGHRS and CDR2 is YFSETQ. The V gene end was trimmed by 4 bases and the J gene end by 1 base; junction bases not matched to a gene: 8. CDR3 region: CASSQGTSGGLGTDTQYF. For the CDR3, the DNA is TGCGCCAGCAGCCAGGGGACTAGCGGGGGACTAGGCACAGATACGCAGTATTTT.

V usage is TRBV5-1 and J usage is TRBJ2-5, with 10 bases lining up with TRBD2. Trimming at V came to 3 bases and at J to 7 bases, leaving 9 bases not matched to a gene. Germline V gene sequence: CDR1 SGHRS, CDR2 YFSETQ. The CDR3 has 15 amino acids. CDR3 region: CASSSGGTSEGTQYF. CDR3 coding DNA: TGCGCCAGCAGCTCGGGGGGGACTAGCGAAGGGACCCAGTACTTC.

The J gene is TRBJ1-1, the V gene TRBV30, with D unresolved. The CDR3 extends over 14 amino acids. Per germline, CDR1 GTSNPN and CDR2 SVGIG (reference sequence). The V and J ends lost 0 bases and 4 bases respectively, with 12 bases between them. The CDR3 DNA reads as TGTGCCTGGAGTGTAGATCCAGGCGGCACTGAAGCTTTCTTT. Protein product: CAWSVDPGGTEAFF.

CDR3 DNA: TGCAGCGTTGCAACGTTGGGCGGGCACGAGCAGTACTTC. Translated: CSVATLGGHEQYF. The chain joins TRBV29-1 to TRBJ2-7, with a weak D call TRBD2 (5 bases). The CDR3 loop spans 13 amino acids. V was shortened by 4 bases and J by 5 bases, with 15 bases between the two germline ends. CDR1 is SQVTM, CDR2 ANQGSEA, per germline.

This rearrangement joins TRBV7-2 to TRBJ2-1; D is uncertain. Germline V gene sequence: CDR1 SGHTA, CDR2 FQGNSA. Trimming took 7 bases from V and 8 from J, leaving 9 bases between them. The CDR3 length is 11 residues. In DNA form, the CDR3 reads TGTGCCAGCACCGTCTTGGATGAGCAGTTCTTC. This translates into CASTVLDEQFF. The full variable domain, rest sourced from reference TRBV7-2 and TRBJ2-1, is GAGVSQSPSNKVTEKGKDVELRCDPISGHTALYWYRQSLGQGLEFLIYFQGNSAPDKSGLPSDRFSAERTGGSVSTLTIQRTQQEDSAVYLCASTVLDEQFFGPGTRLTVL.

As for this clone: The junction does not match germline at one end; this may be a read error. The rearrangement links TRBV6-1 to TRBJ1-3; 7 bases line up with TRBD1. CDR3 length: 16 amino acids. CDR1 MNHNS and CDR2 SASEGT come from the germline V gene. The CDR3 spells CASREGGPISGNTIYF. DNA for the CDR3: TGTGCCAGCAGGGAAGGGGGCCCTATATCTGGAAACACCATATATTTT.